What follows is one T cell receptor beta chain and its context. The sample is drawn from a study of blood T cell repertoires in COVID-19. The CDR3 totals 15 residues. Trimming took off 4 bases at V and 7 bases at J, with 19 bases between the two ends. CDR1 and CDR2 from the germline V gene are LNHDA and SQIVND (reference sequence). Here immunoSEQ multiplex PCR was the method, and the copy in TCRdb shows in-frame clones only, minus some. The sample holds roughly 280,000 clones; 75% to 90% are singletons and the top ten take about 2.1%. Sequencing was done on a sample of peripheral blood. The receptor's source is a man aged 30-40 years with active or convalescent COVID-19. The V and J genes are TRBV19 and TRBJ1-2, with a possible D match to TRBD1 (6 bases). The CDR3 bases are TGTGCCAGTAGTACGGACAGCCTGATTTTATTTGGCTACACCTTC. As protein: CASSTDSLILFGYTF.